The entry below gives a single T cell receptor (beta chain) sequence along with its context. Per germline, CDR1 MGHRA and CDR2 YSYEKL. This CDR3 is built from 15 residues. V shed 1 base and J 2 bases; nucleotides not matched to a gene: 4. Original data processing: Quantification of nucleated cells was approximated via reference gene primer amplification. Generated by immunoSEQ multiplex PCR, the TCRdb table keeps only in-frame clones and is missing some. V, J and clone size reflect that table, while D and trimming were determined from the DNA. The profile covers 37,000 or so clones, with roughly nine tenths appearing a single time and under 8% taken by the ten largest. The data are from a study of blood T cell repertoires in COVID-19. Study details: Whether acute or convalescent, the COVID-19 samples came from the United States, Italy and Spain. The analysed material was cDNA or gDNA that came from T cells, B-cell-depleted T cells, or PBMCs.

What was sequenced was peripheral blood. The V call is TRBV4-1, the J call TRBJ2-7; 8 bases align to TRBD2. The receptor was isolated from a human donor in a cohort sampled during active COVID-19. Here the CDR3 DNA reads TGCGCCAGCAGCCAAGGAGCTAGCGGGCCCTACGAGCAGTACTTC. This codes for CASSQGASGPYEQYF.